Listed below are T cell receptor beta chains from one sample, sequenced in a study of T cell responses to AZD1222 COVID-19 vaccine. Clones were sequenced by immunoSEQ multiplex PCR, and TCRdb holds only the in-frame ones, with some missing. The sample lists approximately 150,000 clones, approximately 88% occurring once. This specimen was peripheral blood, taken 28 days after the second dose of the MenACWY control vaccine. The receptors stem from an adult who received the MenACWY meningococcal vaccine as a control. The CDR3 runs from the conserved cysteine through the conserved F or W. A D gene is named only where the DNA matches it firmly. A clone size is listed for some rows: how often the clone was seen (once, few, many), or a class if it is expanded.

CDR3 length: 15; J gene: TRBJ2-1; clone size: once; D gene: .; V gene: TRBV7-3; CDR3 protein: CASSLNRVLGNEQFF; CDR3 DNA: TGTGCCAGCAGCTTAAACAGGGTCCTCGGCAATGAGCAGTTCTTC
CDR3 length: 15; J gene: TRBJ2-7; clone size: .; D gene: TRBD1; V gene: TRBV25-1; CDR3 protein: CASSEWDSYPYEQYF; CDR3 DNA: TGTGCCAGCAGTGAATGGGACAGTTACCCCTACGAGCAGTACTTC
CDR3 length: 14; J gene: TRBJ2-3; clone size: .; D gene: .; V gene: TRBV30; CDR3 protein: CAWRAGQHTDTQYF; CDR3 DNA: TGTGCCTGGAGAGCTGGGCAGCACACAGATACGCAGTATTTT
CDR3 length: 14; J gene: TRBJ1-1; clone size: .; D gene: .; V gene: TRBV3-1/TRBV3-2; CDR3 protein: CATGSSWGNTEAFF; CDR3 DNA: TGTGCGACGGGCTCTTCCTGGGGGAACACTGAAGCTTTCTTT
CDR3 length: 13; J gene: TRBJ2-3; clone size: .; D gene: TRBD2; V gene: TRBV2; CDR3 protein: CASQREGLDTQYF; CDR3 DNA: TGTGCCAGCCAAAGGGAGGGGTTGGATACGCAGTATTTT
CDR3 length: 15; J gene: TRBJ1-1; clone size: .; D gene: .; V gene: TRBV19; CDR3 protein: CASSKERAMNTEAFF; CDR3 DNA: TGTGCCAGTAGTAAAGAGAGGGCGATGAACACTGAAGCTTTCTTT
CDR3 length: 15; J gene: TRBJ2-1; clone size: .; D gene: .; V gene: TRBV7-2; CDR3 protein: CASSFDRAGINEQFF; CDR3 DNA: TGTGCCAGCAGCTTTGATCGGGCAGGGATCAATGAGCAGTTCTTC
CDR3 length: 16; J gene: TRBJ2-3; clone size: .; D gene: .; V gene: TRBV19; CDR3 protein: CASRTDDSPRTDTQYF; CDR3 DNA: TGTGCCAGTCGGACAGATGACTCTCCCCGCACAGATACGCAGTATTTT
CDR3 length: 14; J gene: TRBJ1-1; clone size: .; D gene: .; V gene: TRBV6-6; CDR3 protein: CASKTTGLDTEAFF; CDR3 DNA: TGTGCCAGTAAAACCACAGGGCTTGATACTGAAGCTTTCTTT
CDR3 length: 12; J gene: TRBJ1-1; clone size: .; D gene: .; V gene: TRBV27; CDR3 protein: CASSGKGAKAFF; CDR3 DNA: TGTGCCAGCAGTGGAAAAGGGGCTAAAGCTTTCTTT
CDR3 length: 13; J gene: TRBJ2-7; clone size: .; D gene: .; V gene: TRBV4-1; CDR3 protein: CASSPSLFYEQYF; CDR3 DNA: TGCGCCAGCAGCCCATCCTTATTCTACGAGCAGTACTTC
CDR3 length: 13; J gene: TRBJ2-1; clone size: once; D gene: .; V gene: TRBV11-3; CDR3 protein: CASSLARYNEQFF; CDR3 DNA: TGTGCCAGCAGCTTAGCCCGTTACAATGAGCAGTTCTTC
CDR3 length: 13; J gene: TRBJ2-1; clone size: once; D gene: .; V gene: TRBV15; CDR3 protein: CATSRDVRDEQFF; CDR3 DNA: TGTGCCACCAGCAGAGATGTAAGGGATGAGCAGTTCTTC
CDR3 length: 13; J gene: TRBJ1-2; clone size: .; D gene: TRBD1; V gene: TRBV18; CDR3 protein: CASSPGTDYGYTF; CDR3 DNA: TGTGCCAGCTCACCTGGGACAGACTATGGCTACACCTTC
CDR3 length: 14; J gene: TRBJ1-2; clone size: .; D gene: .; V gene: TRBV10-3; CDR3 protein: CAISEQGTAYGYTF; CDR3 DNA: TGTGCCATCAGTGAGCAGGGGACGGCCTATGGCTACACCTTC
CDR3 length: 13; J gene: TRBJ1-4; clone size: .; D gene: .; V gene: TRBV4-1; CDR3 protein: CASKPPANEKLFF; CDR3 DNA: TGCGCCAGCAAACCCCCGGCTAATGAAAAACTGTTTTTT
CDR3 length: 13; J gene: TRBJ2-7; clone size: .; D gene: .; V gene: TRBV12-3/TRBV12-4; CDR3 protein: CPRVRDYSYEQYF; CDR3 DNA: TGTCCCCGAGTCCGGGATTATTCCTACGAGCAGTACTTC
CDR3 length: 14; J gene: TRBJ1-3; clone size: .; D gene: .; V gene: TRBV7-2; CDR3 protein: CASSYPRSGNTIYF; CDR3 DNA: TGTGCCAGCAGCTACCCACGCTCTGGAAACACCATATATTTT
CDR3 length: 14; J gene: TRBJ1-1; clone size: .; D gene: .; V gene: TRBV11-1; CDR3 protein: CASSPGGRNTEAFF; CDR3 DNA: TGTGCCAGCAGCCCTGGAGGGCGGAACACTGAAGCTTTCTTT
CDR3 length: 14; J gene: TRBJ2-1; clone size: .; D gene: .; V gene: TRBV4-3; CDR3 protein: CASSQLGRNNEQFF; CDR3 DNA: TGCGCCAGCAGCCAATTGGGGCGGAACAATGAGCAGTTCTTC
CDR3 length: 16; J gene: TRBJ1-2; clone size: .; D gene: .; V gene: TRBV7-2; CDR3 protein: CASWGAQTSANYGYTF; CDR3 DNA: TGTGCCAGCTGGGGAGCACAGACGTCAGCTAACTATGGCTACACCTTC
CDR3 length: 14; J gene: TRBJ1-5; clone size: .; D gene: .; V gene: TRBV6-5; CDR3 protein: CASSYGGARQPQHF; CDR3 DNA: TGTGCCAGCAGTTATGGGGGGGCTAGACAGCCCCAGCATTTT
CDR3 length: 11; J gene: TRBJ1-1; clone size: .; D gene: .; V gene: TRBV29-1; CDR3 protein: CSVGEGTEAFF; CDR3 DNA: TGCAGCGTTGGGGAGGGGACTGAAGCTTTCTTT
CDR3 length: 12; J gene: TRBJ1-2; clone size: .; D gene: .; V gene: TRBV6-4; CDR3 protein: CASSGGGEGYTF; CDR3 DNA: TGTGCCAGCAGTGGGGGGGGAGAGGGCTACACCTTC
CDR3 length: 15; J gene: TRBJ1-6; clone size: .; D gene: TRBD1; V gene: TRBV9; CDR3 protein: CASSPSTGGRSPLHF; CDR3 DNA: TGTGCCAGCAGCCCCTCGACAGGGGGGCGTTCACCCCTCCACTTT
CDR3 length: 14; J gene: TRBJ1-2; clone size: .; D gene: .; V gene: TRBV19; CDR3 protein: CASSKTASNYGYTF; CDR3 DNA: TGTGCCAGTAGTAAGACAGCAAGTAACTATGGCTACACCTTC
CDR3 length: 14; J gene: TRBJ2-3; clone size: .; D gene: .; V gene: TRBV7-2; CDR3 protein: CASTFGAFADTQYF; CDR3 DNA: TGTGCCAGCACCTTTGGGGCTTTTGCAGATACGCAGTATTTT
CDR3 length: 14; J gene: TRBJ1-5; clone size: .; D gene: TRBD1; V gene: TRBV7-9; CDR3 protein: CASSSTGGNQPQHF; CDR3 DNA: TGTGCCAGCAGCTCGACAGGGGGCAATCAGCCCCAGCATTTT
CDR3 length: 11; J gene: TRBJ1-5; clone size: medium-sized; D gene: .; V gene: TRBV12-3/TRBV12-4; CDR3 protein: CASSLTAPQHF; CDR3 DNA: TGTGCCAGCAGTTTGACGGCGCCCCAGCATTTT
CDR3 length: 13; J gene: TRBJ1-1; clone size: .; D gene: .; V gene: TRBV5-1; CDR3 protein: CASSAVLNTEAFF; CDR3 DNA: TGCGCCAGCAGCGCCGTTTTGAACACTGAAGCTTTCTTT
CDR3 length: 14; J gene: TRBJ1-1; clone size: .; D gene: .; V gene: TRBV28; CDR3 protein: CASRVGPLNTEAFF; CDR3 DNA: TGTGCCAGCAGGGTTGGGCCCCTGAACACTGAAGCTTTCTTT
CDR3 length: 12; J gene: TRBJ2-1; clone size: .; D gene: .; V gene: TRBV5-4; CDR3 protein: CASSLGDNEQFF; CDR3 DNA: TGTGCCAGCAGCTTGGGTGACAATGAGCAGTTCTTC
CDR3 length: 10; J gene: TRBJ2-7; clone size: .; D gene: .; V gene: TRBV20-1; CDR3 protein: CSARVCEQYF; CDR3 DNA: TGCAGTGCTAGAGTATGCGAGCAGTACTTC
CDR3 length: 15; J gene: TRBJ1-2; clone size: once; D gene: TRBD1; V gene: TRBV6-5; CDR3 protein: CASKYPGQGLYGYTF; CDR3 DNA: TGTGCCAGCAAATATCCGGGACAGGGGCTCTATGGCTACACCTTC
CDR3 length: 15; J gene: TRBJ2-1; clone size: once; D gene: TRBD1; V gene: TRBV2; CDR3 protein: CASSATGGAVNEQFF; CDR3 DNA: TGTGCCAGCAGTGCCACAGGGGGCGCGGTCAATGAGCAGTTCTTC
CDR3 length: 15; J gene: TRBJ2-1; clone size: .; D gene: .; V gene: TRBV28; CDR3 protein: CASSRFWSQYNEQFF; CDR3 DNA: TGTGCCAGCAGTAGATTCTGGTCCCAATACAATGAGCAGTTCTTC
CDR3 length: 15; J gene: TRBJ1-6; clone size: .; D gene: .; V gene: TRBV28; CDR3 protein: CASSLGGLGNSPLHF; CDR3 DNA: TGTGCCAGCAGTTTAGGGGGGCTCGGAAATTCACCCCTCCACTTT
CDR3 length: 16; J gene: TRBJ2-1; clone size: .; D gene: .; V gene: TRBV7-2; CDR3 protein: CASSAPSGAKYNEQFF; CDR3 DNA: TGTGCCAGCAGCGCCCCTTCGGGGGCCAAATACAATGAGCAGTTCTTC
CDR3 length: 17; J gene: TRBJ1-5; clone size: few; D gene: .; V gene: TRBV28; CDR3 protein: CASSLAELSRGNQPQHF; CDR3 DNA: TGTGCCAGCAGTTTAGCAGAACTGAGCAGGGGCAATCAGCCCCAGCATTTT
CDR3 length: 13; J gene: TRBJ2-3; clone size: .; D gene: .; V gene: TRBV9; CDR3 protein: CASSVYFTDTQYF; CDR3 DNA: TGTGCCAGCAGCGTATACTTCACAGATACGCAGTATTTT
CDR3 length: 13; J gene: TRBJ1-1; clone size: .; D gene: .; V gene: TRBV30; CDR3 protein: CASNWGGNTEAFF; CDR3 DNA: TGTGCCTCCAACTGGGGGGGGAACACTGAAGCTTTCTTT
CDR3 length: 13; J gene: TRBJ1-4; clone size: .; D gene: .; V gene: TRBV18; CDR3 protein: CASSRGKGEKLFF; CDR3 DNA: TGTGCCAGCTCACGGGGGAAGGGTGAAAAACTGTTTTTT
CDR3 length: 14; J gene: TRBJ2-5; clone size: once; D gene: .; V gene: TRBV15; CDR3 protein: CATRGSRGQETQYF; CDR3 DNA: TGTGCCACCCGAGGCAGCAGGGGCCAAGAGACCCAGTACTTC
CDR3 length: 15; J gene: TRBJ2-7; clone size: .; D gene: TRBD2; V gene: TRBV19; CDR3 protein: CASTMGASGGYEQYF; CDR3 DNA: TGTGCCAGTACAATGGGGGCTAGCGGGGGCTACGAGCAGTACTTC
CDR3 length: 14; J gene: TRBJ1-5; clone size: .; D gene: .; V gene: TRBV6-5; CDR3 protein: CASSYSQGNQPQHF; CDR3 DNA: TGTGCCAGCAGTTACTCCCAGGGCAATCAGCCCCAGCATTTT
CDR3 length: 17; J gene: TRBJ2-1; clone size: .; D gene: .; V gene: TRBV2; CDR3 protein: CASSPERGFHSYNEQFF; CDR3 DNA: TGTGCCAGCAGTCCGGAAAGGGGGTTTCACTCCTACAATGAGCAGTTCTTC
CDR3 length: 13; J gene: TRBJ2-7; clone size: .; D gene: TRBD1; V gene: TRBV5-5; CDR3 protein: CASSLYRGYEQYF; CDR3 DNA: TGTGCCAGCAGCCTCTACAGGGGTTACGAGCAGTACTTC
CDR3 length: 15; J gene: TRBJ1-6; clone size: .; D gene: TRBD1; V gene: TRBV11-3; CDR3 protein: CASSSDRGSNSPLHF; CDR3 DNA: TGTGCCAGCAGCTCGGACAGGGGGTCGAATTCACCCCTCCACTTT
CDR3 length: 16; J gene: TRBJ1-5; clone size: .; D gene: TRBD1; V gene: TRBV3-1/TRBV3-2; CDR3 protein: CASSQGQGAFNQPQHF; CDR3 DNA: TGTGCCAGCAGCCAAGGTCAGGGGGCCTTCAATCAGCCCCAGCATTTT
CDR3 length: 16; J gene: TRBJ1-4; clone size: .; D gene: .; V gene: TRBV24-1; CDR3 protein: CATGVTELATNEKLFF; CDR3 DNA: TGTGCCACCGGCGTCACGGAACTTGCAACTAATGAAAAACTGTTTTTT
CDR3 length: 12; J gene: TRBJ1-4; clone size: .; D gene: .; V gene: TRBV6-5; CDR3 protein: CASRGLNEKLFF; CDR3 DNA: TGTGCCAGCAGAGGATTGAATGAAAAACTGTTTTTT
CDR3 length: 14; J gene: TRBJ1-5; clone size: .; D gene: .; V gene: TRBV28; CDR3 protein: CASSSGDGDQPQHF; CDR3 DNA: TGTGCCAGCAGTTCAGGGGATGGGGATCAGCCCCAGCATTTT
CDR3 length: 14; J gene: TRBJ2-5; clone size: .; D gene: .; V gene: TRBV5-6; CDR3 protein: CASSLSGLQETQYF; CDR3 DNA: TGTGCCAGCAGCTTGTCAGGGTTACAAGAGACCCAGTACTTC
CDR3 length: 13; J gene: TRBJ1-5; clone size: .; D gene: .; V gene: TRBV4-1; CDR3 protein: CASSQSLYQPQHF; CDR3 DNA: TGCGCCAGCAGCCAATCGTTATATCAGCCCCAGCATTTT
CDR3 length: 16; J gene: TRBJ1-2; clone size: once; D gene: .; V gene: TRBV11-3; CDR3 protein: CASSLRGTGWNYGYTF; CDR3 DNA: TGTGCCAGCAGCTTACGAGGGACGGGCTGGAACTATGGCTACACCTTC
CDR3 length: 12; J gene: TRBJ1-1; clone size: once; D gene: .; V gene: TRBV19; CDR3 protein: CASSMRNTEAFF; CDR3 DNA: TGTGCCAGTAGTATGCGGAACACTGAAGCTTTCTTT
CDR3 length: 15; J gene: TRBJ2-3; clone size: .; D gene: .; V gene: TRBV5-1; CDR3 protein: CASSLGPRSTDTQYF; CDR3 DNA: TGCGCCAGCAGCTTGGGTCCTCGAAGCACAGATACGCAGTATTTT
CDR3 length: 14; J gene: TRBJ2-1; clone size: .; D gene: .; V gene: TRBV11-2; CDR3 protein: CASSLVRGLGEQFF; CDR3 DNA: TGTGCCAGCAGCTTAGTGCGGGGTCTAGGGGAGCAGTTCTTC
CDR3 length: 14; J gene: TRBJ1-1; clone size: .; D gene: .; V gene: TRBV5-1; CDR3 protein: CASRPDRRNTEAFF; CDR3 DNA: TGCGCCAGCAGGCCTGACAGGAGGAACACTGAAGCTTTCTTT
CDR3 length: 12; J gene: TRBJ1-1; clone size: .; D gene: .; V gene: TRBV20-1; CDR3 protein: CSASKANTEAFF; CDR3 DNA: TGCAGTGCTAGTAAAGCAAACACTGAAGCTTTCTTT